These 17 T cell receptor beta chains share one sample of origin, sequenced in a study of shared clonotypes between healthy human individuals. Measured with immunoSEQ multiplex PCR; TCRdb has only the in-frame clones, and not every one. The sample lists around 1.1 million clones, 70% to 85% seen once, with about 0.94% in the top ten. Sequenced: memory CD4+ T cells from PBMCs. Subset specified: CD45RA-negative fraction. The receptors were gathered from a man between 18 and 29 years old in good health. Some clones in this sample may be carry-over from other donors' samples.

Points on this clone: The conserved final phenylalanine or tryptophan is absent from the CDR3, which likely points to a read error. The DNA is omitted, as the CDR3 cannot be located on it reliably, and the CDR3 follows TCRdb's listing. The rearrangement uses TRBV27 and TRBJ2-7. The CDR3 is 11 residues long, ends included. Germline lookup yields CDR1 MNHEY and CDR2 SMNVEV (reference sequence). This chain's CDR3 is CASSQGFGFPS.

This clone was found once. The rearrangement uses TRBV30 and TRBJ2-3, with 8 bases aligning to TRBD2. J gave up 11 bases and V 2 bases, and 6 bases lay outside the gene matches. The germline gives CDR1 GTSNPN, CDR2 SVGIG (reference sequence). CDR3 length: 12 residues. The CDR3 DNA sequence: TGTGCCTGGAGTAGGCGGGAGGTTGGGCAGTATTTT. It yields the protein CAWSRREVGQYF.

This chain uses TRBV9 with TRBJ2-5; 10 bases agree with TRBD2. This CDR3 is 17 amino acids long. Germline V gene lookup returns CDR1 SGDLS and CDR2 YYNGEE. Trimming removed 0 bases from V and 5 bases from J; junction bases left unmatched: 10. This CDR3 reads CASSVGFASGSSETQYF. CDR3 nucleotide sequence: TGTGCCAGCAGCGTAGGATTCGCTAGCGGGAGTTCGGAGACCCAGTACTTC.

Only one count was recorded for this clone. This rearrangement joins TRBV5-5 to TRBJ2-2; tentative D call: TRBD1 (6 bases). This CDR3 spans 13 amino acids. CDR1 is SGHKS, CDR2 YYEKEE, per germline (reference sequence). V was clipped by 4 bases and J by 8 bases, with 12 bases between them. This CDR3 is CASSQRTEGELFF. As DNA, the CDR3 is TGTGCCAGCAGCCAACGGACAGAAGGGGAGCTGTTTTTT.

The gene calls are TRBV27 and TRBJ1-5; D call uncertain. There are 13 residues in the CDR3. Trimming took 8 bases from V and 2 from J, leaving 10 bases between them. Germline V gene data show CDR1 as MNHEY and CDR2 as SMNVEV (reference sequence). The CDR3 sequence is CASSPSGNQPQHF. DNA for the CDR3: TGTGCCAGCTCCCCGTCCGGCAATCAGCCCCAGCATTTT.

There are a few counts of this clone. The chain uses TRBV6-5 and TRBJ1-1; no definite D call. From germline, CDR1 is MNHEY and CDR2 SVGAGI. Trimming took 6 bases from V and 0 from J, leaving 5 bases between them. The CDR3 spans 12 residues. CDR3 in amino acids: CASRSLNTEAFF. The CDR3 nucleotides are TGTGCCAGCAGGTCTTTGAACACTGAAGCTTTCTTT.

The chain combines TRBV6-5 with TRBJ2-7, with TRBD1 identical over 7 bases. Unmatched junction bases numbered 10, after V lost 6 bases and J lost 2 bases. The CDR3 spans 15 residues. CDR1 is MNHEY and CDR2 is SVGAGI in the germline V gene. Written as DNA, the CDR3 is TGTGCCAGCAGGAGGAAGGGGGCCAGTACCTACGAGCAGTACTTC. Protein product: CASRRKGASTYEQYF.

Worth noting for this clone: Other DNA sequences from this sample encode an identical CDR3 as well. The chain employs TRBV7-2 and TRBJ1-2; 7 positions match TRBD1. The CDR3 consists of 14 residues. The germline V gene encodes CDR1 SGHTA and CDR2 FQGNSA. The ends lost 1 base at V and 2 bases at J; junction bases unmatched: 1. The chain's CDR3 is CASSLVQGNYGYTF. The CDR3 bases are TGTGCCAGCAGCTTAGTACAGGGGAACTATGGCTACACCTTC.

This sequence joins TRBV29-1 and TRBJ1-2, with D perhaps matching TRBD1 (6 bases). V was pared by 3 bases and J by 3 bases, with 20 bases between. The germline V gene has CDR1 SQVTM and CDR2 ANQGSEA. The CDR3 is 16 amino acids. The CDR3 coding sequence is TGCAGCGTTGAGGCCCGGGGGGCAGGGAAGGACTATGGCTACACCTTC. The encoded protein is CSVEARGAGKDYGYTF.

This clone was seen once. The chain links TRBV7-3 to TRBJ2-1; 9 bases map to TRBD2. Germline V gene data show CDR1 as SGHTA and CDR2 as FQGTGA. V trimming: 6 bases; J trimming: 4 bases; junction bases outside the gene matches: 10. CDR3 length: 16 residues. The CDR3 reads CASSPSRTSAYNEQFF. CDR3 nucleotide sequence: TGTGCCAGCAGTCCGTCTAGGACTAGCGCATACAATGAGCAGTTCTTC.

The chain links TRBV5-1 to TRBJ1-2, with TRBD1 identical over 10 bases. This CDR3 has 15 residues. J gave up 4 bases and V 5 bases, and 8 bases lay outside the gene matches. The germline gives CDR1 SGHRS, CDR2 YFSETQ. The CDR3 loop reads CASRPTGTGAYGYTF. CDR3 sequence (DNA): TGCGCCAGCAGGCCGACCGGGACAGGGGCCTATGGCTACACCTTC.

As concerns this clone: A read error is possible here, since a much larger clone lies one base away. Other DNA sequences in this specimen translate into the identical CDR3. The chain links TRBV7-2 to TRBJ1-1; a possible D gene is TRBD1 (6 bases). This CDR3 has 13 amino acids. The germline V and J ends were trimmed by 4 bases and 2 bases, with 8 bases remaining between them. The V gene's germline CDR1 is SGHTA and CDR2 FQGNSA. CDR3 in DNA: TGTGCCAGCAGCTCACAGGGAAACACTGAAGCTTTCTTT. Protein sequence: CASSSQGNTEAFF.

This chain connects TRBV28 to TRBJ1-2, with D uncertain. The germline V gene encodes CDR1 MDHEN and CDR2 SYDVKM. V gave up 11 bases and J gave up 2 bases, with 9 bases separating them. The CDR3 sequence is 11 residues long. As DNA, the CDR3 is TGTGCCTCTTTCGAAAACTATGGCTACACCTTC. This gives the protein CASFENYGYTF.

DNA for the CDR3: TGTGCCAGCAGCGCCCTAGAAGGAGCTTCTGGGGCCAACGTCCTGACTTTC. This gives the protein CASSALEGASGANVLTF. V gene TRBV9 combines with J gene TRBJ2-6; D remains ambiguous. The CDR3 covers 17 residues. From germline, CDR1 is SGDLS and CDR2 YYNGEE. V was cut by 3 bases and J by 1 base, with 14 bases left in between. The variable domain in full, completed from reference TRBV9 and TRBJ2-6, reads DSGVTQTPKHLITATGQRVTLRCSPRSGDLSVYWYQQSLDQGLQFLIQYYNGEERAKGNILERFSAQQFPDLHSELNLSSLELGDSALYFCASSALEGASGANVLTFGAGSRLTVL.

The chain carries TRBV5-1 and TRBJ1-2; a possible D gene is TRBD1 (6 bases). Germline CDR1 is SGHRS and CDR2 is YFSETQ. Deletions cut 0 bases from V and 4 bases from J, with 10 bases between. The CDR3 totals 14 residues. The DNA for the CDR3 is TGCGCCAGCAGCTTGGTCGCGGACAGCTATGGCTACACCTTC. It specifies CASSLVADSYGYTF.

The rearrangement links TRBV5-6 to TRBJ2-2, with 8 bases aligning to TRBD1. The CDR3 runs 16 residues. Looked up from germline, CDR1 is SGHDT and CDR2 is YYEEEE. After removal of 5 bases from V and 5 bases from J, the junction contained 11 bases not matched to a gene. The CDR3 region has the DNA TGTGCCAGCAGTCTGCAGGGGGCGCATAGAACCGGGGAGCTGTTTTTT. Protein: CASSLQGAHRTGELFF.

This clone was detected a few times. The chain joins TRBV9 to TRBJ1-4; 7 bases agree with TRBD1. There are 16 residues in the CDR3. Germline loops: CDR1 SGDLS, CDR2 YYNGEE. Trimming cost V 3 bases and J 5 bases; bases outside gene matches: 10. As DNA, the CDR3 is TGTGCCAGCAGCGGGGGGACAGTGGGGTTAAATGAAAAACTGTTTTTT. Protein: CASSGGTVGLNEKLFF.